This T cell receptor (beta chain) is from a study of blood T cells in healthy people across ages. A sample-barcoded 5' primer and a J-beta primer mix were used in a second PCR of roughly 6 to 11 cycles. TCRdb independently ran MiXCR on the 5' RACE reads; one entry per CDR3 protein. The table has about 1.8 million distinct CDR3 sequences, approximately 50% seen once. Germline loops: CDR1 SGHRS, CDR2 YFSETQ. This CDR3 is built from 12 residues. J gave up 6 bases and V 5 bases, and 2 bases lay outside the gene matches. Sequenced sample: blood. The chain combines TRBV5-1 with TRBJ1-2; 9 bases map to TRBD1. The sequence was obtained from a woman between 40 and 55 years old in good health. CDR3 region: CASRQGANGYTF. The CDR3 DNA sequence: TGCGCCAGCAGACAGGGGGCAAATGGCTACACCTTC.